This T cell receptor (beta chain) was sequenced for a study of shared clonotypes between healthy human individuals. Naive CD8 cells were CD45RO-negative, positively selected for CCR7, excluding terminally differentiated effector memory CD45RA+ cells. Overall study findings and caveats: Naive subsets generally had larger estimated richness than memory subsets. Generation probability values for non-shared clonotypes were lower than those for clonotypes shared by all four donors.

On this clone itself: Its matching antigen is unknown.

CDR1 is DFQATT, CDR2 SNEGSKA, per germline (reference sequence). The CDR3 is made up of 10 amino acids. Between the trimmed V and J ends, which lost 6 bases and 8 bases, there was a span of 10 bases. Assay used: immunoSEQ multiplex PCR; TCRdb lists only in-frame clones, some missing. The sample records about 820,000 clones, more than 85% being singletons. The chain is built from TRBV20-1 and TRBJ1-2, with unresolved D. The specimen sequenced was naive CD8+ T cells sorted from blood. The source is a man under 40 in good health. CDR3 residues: CSAFSEGYTF. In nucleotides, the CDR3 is TGCAGTGCGTTCAGCGAAGGCTACACCTTC.